The entry that follows covers one T cell receptor beta chain sequence. The antigen is unknown. Isolation recovered at least 6 million PBMCs from every sample. These data belong to a study of blood T cells in healthy people across ages. Overall study results and limits: What prevented conclusive comparison of naive and antigen-experienced cells was that PBMCs were unsorted. Versus aged donors, long-lived donors had higher diversity and more naive CD4+ cells.

This CDR3 comprises 13 residues. CDR1 ENHRY and CDR2 SYGVKD come from the germline V gene. Trimming left V 10 bases short and J 8 bases short, with 18 bases between. Primers used in a second PCR of about 6 to 11 cycles were a sample-barcoded 5' primer and a J-beta primer mix. Every cDNA molecule bore a tag from a template-switch adaptor containing 12 random nucleotides. TCRdb used MiXCR to reprocess the 5' RACE reads, holding one entry per CDR3 protein. This table has around 1.5 million distinct CDR3 sequences, 59% appearing once. This rearrangement joins TRBV10-3 to TRBJ2-1; D is uncertain. The source of this sequence is a man aged 18 to 35 in good health. Sequenced sample: blood. The chain's CDR3 is CATTLGVAHEQFF. CDR3 nucleotide sequence: TGTGCCACCACACTTGGGGTGGCTCATGAGCAGTTCTTC.